The 13 T cell receptor beta chains given below trace back to one sample, sequenced in a study of Tregs in tolerant kidney transplant recipients. Some clones are missing from TCRdb's copy, which holds only in-frame ones; the method was immunoSEQ multiplex PCR. The data contain 75,000 to 100,000 clones, around 90% of them singletons. Sequencing used CD8+ T cells from blood. Receptors were obtained from a human donor in good health.

The chain recombines TRBV5-1 with TRBJ2-7; TRBD1 matches 7 bases. Trimming cost V 0 bases and J 3 bases; bases outside gene matches: 3. There are 14 residues in the CDR3. Germline CDR1 SGHRS, CDR2 YFSETQ. The DNA of the CDR3 is TGCGCCAGCAGCTTGGAGGGGGCGATCTACGAGCAGTACTTC. It yields the protein CASSLEGAIYEQYF.

J is TRBJ2-7 and V is TRBV6-1; D possibly matches TRBD1 or TRBD2 (5 bases each). CDR1 and CDR2 (germline): MNHNS, SASEGT. This CDR3 region has 15 residues. The ends were cut back, 2 bases at V and 2 bases at J, with 13 bases in the middle. In DNA form, the CDR3 reads TGTGCCAGCAGTGAAATCGGGGCCCTTCCCTACGAGCAGTACTTC. It encodes CASSEIGALPYEQYF.

V and J are TRBV29-1 and TRBJ2-5; D is ambiguous. V lost 3 bases to trimming and J lost 8 bases, with 16 bases between them. From germline, CDR1 is SQVTM and CDR2 ANQGSEA. The CDR3 has 13 residues. CDR3 loop: CSVEMDRLGTQYF. The CDR3 DNA sequence: TGCAGCGTTGAGATGGACCGCCTAGGTACCCAGTACTTC.

The sample holds one count of this clone. The chain employs TRBV19 and TRBJ1-1, with TRBD1 identical over 7 bases. The CDR3 totals 15 residues. V shed 5 bases and J 2 bases; nucleotides not matched to a gene: 8. Germline assignment: CDR1 LNHDA and CDR2 SQIVND (reference sequence). This CDR3 reads CASSFRWTGNTEAFF. The CDR3, as DNA: TGTGCCAGTAGTTTCCGATGGACAGGTAACACTGAAGCTTTCTTT.

The J gene is TRBJ1-1, the V gene TRBV7-6, with 7 bases lining up with TRBD1. This CDR3 contains 14 residues. Germline V gene lookup returns CDR1 SGHVS and CDR2 FNYEAQ. J lost 6 bases, V lost 5 bases, and 9 bases had no gene match. Here the CDR3 reads CASSSRQGASEAFF. In DNA form, the CDR3 reads TGTGCCAGCAGCAGCAGACAGGGTGCCTCTGAAGCTTTCTTT.

V and J are TRBV29-1 and TRBJ1-2; no definite D call. CDR3 length: 13 residues. Germline CDR1 SQVTM, CDR2 ANQGSEA. Trimming took off 1 base at V and 5 bases at J, with 11 bases between the two ends. The CDR3 here is CSVEGGTGYGYTF. Written as DNA, the CDR3 is TGCAGCGTTGAAGGTGGAACCGGGTATGGCTACACCTTC.

The chain carries TRBV10-3 and TRBJ2-1; D not resolved. Trimming cost V 5 bases and J 0 bases, with 8 bases left between them. Germline-derived CDR1 and CDR2 are ENHRY and SYGVKD. The CDR3 totals 14 residues. The CDR3 DNA follows: TGTGCCATCAGTAAAGGTTACTCCTACAATGAGCAGTTCTTC. Its protein product is CAISKGYSYNEQFF.

The chain uses TRBV10-3 and TRBJ2-2, with unresolved D. This CDR3 comprises 19 residues. Trimming cost V 0 bases and J 1 base, with 18 bases left between them. Germline CDR1 and CDR2: ENHRY and SYGVKD. CDR3: CAISESSSPFGGNTGELFF. In DNA form, the CDR3 reads TGTGCCATCAGTGAGTCGTCGAGCCCCTTCGGCGGGAACACCGGGGAGCTGTTTTTT.

This clone is a singleton in its sample. The V and J genes are TRBV2 and TRBJ1-2; no definite D call. CDR1 and CDR2 from the germline V gene are SNHLY and FYNNEI. V gave up 7 bases and J gave up 0 bases, with 15 bases separating them. The CDR3 contains 15 residues. CDR3 DNA: TGTGCCAGCACCCAAACAGTCCTGCCTAACTATGGCTACACCTTC. Translation gives CASTQTVLPNYGYTF. The full variable domain, in which reference TRBV2 and TRBJ1-2 provide the parts outside the CDR3, is EPEVTQTPSHQVTQMGQEVILRCVPISNHLYFYWYRQILGQKVEFLVSFYNNEISEKSEIFDDQFSVERPDGSNFTLKIRSTKLEDSAMYFCASTQTVLPNYGYTFGSGTRLTVV.

This rearrangement joins TRBV27 to TRBJ1-1; perhaps TRBD1 as D (5 bases). The CDR3 length is 15 residues. Germline V gene lookup returns CDR1 MNHEY and CDR2 SMNVEV (reference sequence). The germline V and J ends were trimmed by 8 bases and 4 bases, with 20 bases remaining between them. The CDR3: CASQLGTSRGTEAFF. The CDR3 DNA is TGTGCCAGCCAGTTGGGGACCTCACGGGGCACTGAAGCTTTCTTT.

This chain joins TRBV5-1 and TRBJ2-7; perhaps TRBD2 as D (6 bases). The length of the CDR3 is 15 residues. Germline V gene data show CDR1 as SGHRS and CDR2 as YFSETQ. The V and J ends lost 0 bases and 0 bases respectively, with 10 bases between them. The CDR3 sequence is CASSLGLASSYEQYF. Here the CDR3 DNA reads TGCGCCAGCAGCTTGGGCCTAGCGAGCTCCTACGAGCAGTACTTC. The full variable domain, with the rest looked up from reference TRBV5-1 and TRBJ2-7, is KAGVTQTPRYLIKTRGQQVTLSCSPISGHRSVSWYQQTPGQGLQFLFEYFSETQRNKGNFPGRFSGRQFSNSRSEMNVSTLELGDSALYLCASSLGLASSYEQYFGPGTRLTVT.

This chain connects TRBV19 to TRBJ2-6, with D tentatively TRBD1 or TRBD2 (5 bases each). This CDR3 contains 17 residues. With 7 bases removed from V and 0 bases from J, the gap between germline ends came to 16 bases. In germline, CDR1 is LNHDA, CDR2 SQIVND (reference sequence). In DNA form, the CDR3 reads TGTGCCAGTACCGTTGGGGGTTCTAACTCTGGGGCCAACGTCCTGACTTTC. Amino acid sequence: CASTVGGSNSGANVLTF.

The gene calls are TRBV21-1 and TRBJ1-3; the table assigns TRBD1, which was not confirmed against the DNA. TRBV21-1 corresponds to a pseudogene. The CDR3 extends over 16 amino acids. CDR3 amino acids: CASSNVQEKGGNTIYF. CDR3 in DNA: TGTGCCAGCAGCAACGTACAGGAGAAAGGCGGAAACACCATATATTTT.